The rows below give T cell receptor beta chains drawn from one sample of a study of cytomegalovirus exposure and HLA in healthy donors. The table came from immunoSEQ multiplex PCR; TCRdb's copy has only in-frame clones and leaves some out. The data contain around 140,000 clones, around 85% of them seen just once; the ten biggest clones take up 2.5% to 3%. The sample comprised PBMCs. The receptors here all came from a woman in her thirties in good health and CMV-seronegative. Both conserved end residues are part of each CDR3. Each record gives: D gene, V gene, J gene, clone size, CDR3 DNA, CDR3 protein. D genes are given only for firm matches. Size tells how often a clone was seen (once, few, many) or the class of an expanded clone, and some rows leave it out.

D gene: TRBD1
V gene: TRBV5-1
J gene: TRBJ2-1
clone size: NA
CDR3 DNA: TGCGCCAGCAGCTGGGGGACAGGGGGCTACAATGAGCAGTTCTTC
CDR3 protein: CASSWGTGGYNEQFF

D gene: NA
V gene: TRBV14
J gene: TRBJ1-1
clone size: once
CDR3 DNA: TGTGCCAGCAGCCAAGCCAGGAACACTGAAGCTTTCTTT
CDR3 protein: CASSQARNTEAFF

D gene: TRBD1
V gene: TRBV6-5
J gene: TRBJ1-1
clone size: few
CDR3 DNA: TGTGCCAGCAGTAAAAGACAGGGTTCTGAAGCTTTCTTT
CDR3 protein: CASSKRQGSEAFF

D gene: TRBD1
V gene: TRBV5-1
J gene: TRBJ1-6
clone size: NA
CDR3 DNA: TGCGCCAGCAGGCAACAGGGGGCTTGGAGTTCACCCCTCCACTTT
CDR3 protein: CASRQQGAWSSPLHF

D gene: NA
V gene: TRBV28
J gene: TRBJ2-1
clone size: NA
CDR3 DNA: TGTGCCAGCAGTTTAATTGGGCAGAACAATGAGCAGTTCTTC
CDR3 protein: CASSLIGQNNEQFF

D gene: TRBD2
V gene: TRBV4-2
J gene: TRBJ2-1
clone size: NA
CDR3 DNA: TGTGCCAGCAGCCAATCGAAAGGACTAGCGGGAGGGCCGAATGAGCAGTTCTTC
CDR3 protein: CASSQSKGLAGGPNEQFF

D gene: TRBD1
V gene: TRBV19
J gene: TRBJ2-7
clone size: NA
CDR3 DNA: TGTGCCAGTAGTCTACAGGGGAGCTCCTACGAGCAGTACTTC
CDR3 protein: CASSLQGSSYEQYF

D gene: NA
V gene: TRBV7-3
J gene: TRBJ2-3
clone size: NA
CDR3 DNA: TGTGCCAGCAGCTTAAGTCAGGCTAGCACAGATACGCAGTATTTT
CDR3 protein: CASSLSQASTDTQYF

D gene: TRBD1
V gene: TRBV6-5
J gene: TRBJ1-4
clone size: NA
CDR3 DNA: TGTGCCAGCAGTTCCGGGACAGTTGAAAAACTGTTTTTT
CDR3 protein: CASSSGTVEKLFF

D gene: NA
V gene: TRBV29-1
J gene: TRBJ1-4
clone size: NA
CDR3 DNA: TGCAGCGTTGAAGGGCGGGAGGAGGCTAATGAAAAACTGTTTTTT
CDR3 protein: CSVEGREEANEKLFF

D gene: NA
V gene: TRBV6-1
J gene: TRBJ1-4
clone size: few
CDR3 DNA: TGTGCCAGCAGTCTTGACAGGATTAATGAAAAACTGTTTTTT
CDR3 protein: CASSLDRINEKLFF

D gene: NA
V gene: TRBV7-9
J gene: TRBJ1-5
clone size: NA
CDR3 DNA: TGTGCCAGCAGCCGCGGCGGGAGAAATCAGCCCCAGCATTTT
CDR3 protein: CASSRGGRNQPQHF

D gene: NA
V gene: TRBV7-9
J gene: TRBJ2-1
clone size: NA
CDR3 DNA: TGTGCCAGCAGCCACGGTAGGGGCAGTGGGGATGAGCAGTTCTTC
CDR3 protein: CASSHGRGSGDEQFF

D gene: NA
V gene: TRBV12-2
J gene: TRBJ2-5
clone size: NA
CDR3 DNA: TGTGCAAGTCGCTTAGAGGGACTAGCGGGGTCACAAGAGACCCAGTACTTC
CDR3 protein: CASRLEGLAGSQETQYF

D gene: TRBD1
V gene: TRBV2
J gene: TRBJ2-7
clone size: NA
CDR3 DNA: TGTGCCAGCAGGGCTGACAGGGGTTCGTTCCACGAGCAGTACTTC
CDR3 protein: CASRADRGSFHEQYF

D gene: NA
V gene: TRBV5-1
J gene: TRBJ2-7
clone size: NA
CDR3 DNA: TGCGCCAGCACTAAGGGGGACGGAACCTACGAGCAGTACTTC
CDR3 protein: CASTKGDGTYEQYF

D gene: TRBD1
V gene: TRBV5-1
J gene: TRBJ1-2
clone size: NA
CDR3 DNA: TGCGCCAGCAGCCGTGAGACAGGGGATGGCTACACCTTC
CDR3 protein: CASSRETGDGYTF

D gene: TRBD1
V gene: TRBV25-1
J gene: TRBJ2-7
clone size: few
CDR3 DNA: TGTGCCAGCACTCGGGCCGGGACAGGTAACCACGAGCAGTACTTC
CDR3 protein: CASTRAGTGNHEQYF

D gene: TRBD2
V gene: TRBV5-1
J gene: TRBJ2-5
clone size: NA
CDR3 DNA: TGCGCCAGCAGCCTAACTAGCGGGGGGTACGCGGGGCAAGAGACCCAGTACTTC
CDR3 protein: CASSLTSGGYAGQETQYF

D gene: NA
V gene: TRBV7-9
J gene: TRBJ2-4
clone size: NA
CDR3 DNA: TGTGCCAGCAGCCCCGGAGACATTCAGTACTTC
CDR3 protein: CASSPGDIQYF

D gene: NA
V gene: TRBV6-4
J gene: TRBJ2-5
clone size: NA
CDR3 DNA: TGTGCCAGCAGTGACTCGTCGGAGGGGACCCAGTACTTC
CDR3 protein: CASSDSSEGTQYF

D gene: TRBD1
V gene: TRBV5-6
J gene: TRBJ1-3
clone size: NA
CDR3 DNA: TGTGCCAGCAGCCGGCGCCAGACAGGGCCTGGAAACACCATATATTTT
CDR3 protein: CASSRRQTGPGNTIYF

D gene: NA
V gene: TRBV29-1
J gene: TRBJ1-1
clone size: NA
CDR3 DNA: TGCAGCGGACGAGAGGGCTTGGGCACTGAAGCTTTCTTT
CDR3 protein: CSGREGLGTEAFF

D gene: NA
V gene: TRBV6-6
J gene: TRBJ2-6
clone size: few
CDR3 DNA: TGTGCCAGCAGTTACAGGAGGGGCTCTGGGGCCAACGTCCTGACTTTC
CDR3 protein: CASSYRRGSGANVLTF

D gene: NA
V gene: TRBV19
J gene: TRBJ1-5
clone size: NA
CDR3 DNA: TGTGCCAGTAGTACCAACGGACACCGTAGCAATCAGCCCCAGCATTTT
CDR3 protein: CASSTNGHRSNQPQHF

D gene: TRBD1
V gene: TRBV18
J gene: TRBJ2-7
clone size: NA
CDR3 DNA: TGTGCCAGCTCACCGGGACAGGGGGCCTACGAGCAGTACTTC
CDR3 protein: CASSPGQGAYEQYF

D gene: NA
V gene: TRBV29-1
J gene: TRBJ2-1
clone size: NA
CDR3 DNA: TGCAGCGTTTACCCCGGCAGGGGCGATGAGCAGTTCTTC
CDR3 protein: CSVYPGRGDEQFF

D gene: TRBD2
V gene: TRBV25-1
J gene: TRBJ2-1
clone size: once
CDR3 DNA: TGTGCCAGCAGGCCTAGCGGGAGGGCCCACAATGAGCAGTTCTTC
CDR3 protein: CASRPSGRAHNEQFF

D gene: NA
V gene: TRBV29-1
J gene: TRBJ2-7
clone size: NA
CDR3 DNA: TGCAGCGCTCCGGGATTCTCCTACGAGCAGTACTTC
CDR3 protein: CSAPGFSYEQYF

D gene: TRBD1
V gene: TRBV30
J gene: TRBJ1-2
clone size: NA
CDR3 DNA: TGTGCCTGGAGTGCGGGGCAGGGGGTTACTCGTGGCTACACCTTC
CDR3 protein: CAWSAGQGVTRGYTF

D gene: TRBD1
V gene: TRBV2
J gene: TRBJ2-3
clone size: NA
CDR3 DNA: TGTGCCAGCAGTGTACAGGGGAGTTCAGATACGCAGTATTTT
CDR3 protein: CASSVQGSSDTQYF

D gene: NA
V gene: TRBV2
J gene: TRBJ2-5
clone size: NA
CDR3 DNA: TGTGCCAGCAGTGAAGGGCTTCAAGAGACCCAGTACTTC
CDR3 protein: CASSEGLQETQYF

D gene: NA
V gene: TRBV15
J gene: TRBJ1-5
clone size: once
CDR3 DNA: TGTGCCACCTCGTACGGCGTGGGCAGCAATCAGCCCCAGCATTTT
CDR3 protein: CATSYGVGSNQPQHF

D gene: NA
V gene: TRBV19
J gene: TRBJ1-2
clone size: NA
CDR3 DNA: TGTGCCACCCTGGGCAGGCCAGGCTACACCTTC
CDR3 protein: CATLGRPGYTF

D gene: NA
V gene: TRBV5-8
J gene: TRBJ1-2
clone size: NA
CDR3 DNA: TGTGCCAGCAGCTTGGTTGCGGCGGCAAACTATGGCTACACCTTC
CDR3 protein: CASSLVAAANYGYTF

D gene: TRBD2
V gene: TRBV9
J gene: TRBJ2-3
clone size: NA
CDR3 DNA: TGTGCCAGCAGTGAGTACGCCGCTAGCGGGAAAGCAGATACGCAGTATTTT
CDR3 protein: CASSEYAASGKADTQYF

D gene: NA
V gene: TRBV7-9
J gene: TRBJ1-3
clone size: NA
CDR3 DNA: TGTGCCAGCAGCTTAAACAGCCGGGGGGGAAACACCATATATTTT
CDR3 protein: CASSLNSRGGNTIYF

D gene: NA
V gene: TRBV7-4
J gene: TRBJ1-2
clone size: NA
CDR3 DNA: TGTGCCAGCAGCTTAGCCACGAGGAGCAGGGGAAGTGGCTACACCTTC
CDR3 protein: CASSLATRSRGSGYTF

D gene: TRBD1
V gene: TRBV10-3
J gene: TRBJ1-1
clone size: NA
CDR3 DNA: TGTGCCATCAGTGACCATGACAGGGGGCGAGCTTTCTTT
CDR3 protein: CAISDHDRGRAFF

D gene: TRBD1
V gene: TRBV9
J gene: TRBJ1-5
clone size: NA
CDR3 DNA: TGTGCCAGCAGCACTGGGACAGCTAATCAGCCCCAGCATTTT
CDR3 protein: CASSTGTANQPQHF

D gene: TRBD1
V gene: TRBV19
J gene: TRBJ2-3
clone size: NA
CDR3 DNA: TGTGCCAGTAGTAAATTTTTCCAGGGGGTAACAGATACGCAGTATTTT
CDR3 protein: CASSKFFQGVTDTQYF

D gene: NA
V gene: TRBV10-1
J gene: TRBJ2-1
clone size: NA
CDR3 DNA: TGCGCCAGCAGTGTATCCGGGAGCTCCTACAATGAGCAGTTCTTC
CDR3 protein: CASSVSGSSYNEQFF

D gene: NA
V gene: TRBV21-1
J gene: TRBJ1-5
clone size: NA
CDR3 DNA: TGTGCCAGCAACAACAGGGGGCGCGGCAATCAGCCCCAGCATTTT
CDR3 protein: CASNNRGRGNQPQHF

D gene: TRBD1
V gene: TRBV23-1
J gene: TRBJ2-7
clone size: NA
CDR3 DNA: TGCGCCAGCACCAGACAGGGGATGGGTGAGCAGTACTTC
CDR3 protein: CASTRQGMGEQYF

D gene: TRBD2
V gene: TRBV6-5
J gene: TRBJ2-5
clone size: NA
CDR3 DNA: TGTGCCAGCAGTTACGGACTAGCAGAAGAGACCCAGTACTTC
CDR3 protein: CASSYGLAEETQYF

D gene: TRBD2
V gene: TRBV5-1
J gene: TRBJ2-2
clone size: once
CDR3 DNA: TGCGCCAGCAGCTTGAGACTAGCGGCGAACACCGGGGAGCTGTTTTTT
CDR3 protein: CASSLRLAANTGELFF

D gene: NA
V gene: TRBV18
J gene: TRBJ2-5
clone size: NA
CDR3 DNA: TGTGCCAGCTCAGAACAGGGTGCTGCGGGAGAGACCCAGTACTTC
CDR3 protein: CASSEQGAAGETQYF

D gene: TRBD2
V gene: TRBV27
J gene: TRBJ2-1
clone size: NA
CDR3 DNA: TGTGCCAGCAGTTCGGAAACCGGGACTAGCCTACTCTTC
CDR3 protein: CASSSETGTSLLF

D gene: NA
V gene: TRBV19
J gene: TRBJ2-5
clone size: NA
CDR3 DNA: TGTGCCAGTAGTCAGGGTGGAGAGACCCAGTACTTC
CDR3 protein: CASSQGGETQYF

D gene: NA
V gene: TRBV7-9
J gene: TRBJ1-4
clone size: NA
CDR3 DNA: TGTGCCAGCAGCTTATTGGACATAGGTGAAAAACTGTTTTTT
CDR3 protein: CASSLLDIGEKLFF

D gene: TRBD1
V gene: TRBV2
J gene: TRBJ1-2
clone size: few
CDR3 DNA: TGTGCCAGCAGGGGGACAGGGGGCTCTTATGGCTACACCTTC
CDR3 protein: CASRGTGGSYGYTF

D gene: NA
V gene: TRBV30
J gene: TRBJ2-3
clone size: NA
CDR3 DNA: TGTGCCTGGAACCGAGCGGGCACAGATACGCAGTATTTT
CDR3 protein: CAWNRAGTDTQYF

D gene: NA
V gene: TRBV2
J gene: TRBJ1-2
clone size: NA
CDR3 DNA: TGTGCCAGCAGATATATGGGAGACTATGGCTACACCTTC
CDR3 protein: CASRYMGDYGYTF

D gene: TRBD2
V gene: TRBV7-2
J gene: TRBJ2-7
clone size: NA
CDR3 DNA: TGTGCCAGCAGCTTACTAGCGGGAGAGTCTGGGGAGCAGTACTTC
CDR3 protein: CASSLLAGESGEQYF

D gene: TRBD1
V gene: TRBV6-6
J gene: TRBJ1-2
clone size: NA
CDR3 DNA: TGTGCCAGCAGCAGTCCGGGACAGATTAACTATGGCTACACCTTC
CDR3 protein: CASSSPGQINYGYTF

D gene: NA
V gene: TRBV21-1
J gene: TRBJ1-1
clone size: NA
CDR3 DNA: TGTGCCAGCAGCACCCGGACAGGAGTATGCCAAATGAACACTGAAGCTTTCTTT
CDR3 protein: CASSTRTGVCQMNTEAFF

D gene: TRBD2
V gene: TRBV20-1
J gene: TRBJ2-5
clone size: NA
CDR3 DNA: TGCAGTGCTAGATGGGAGGGGACCCAGTACTTC
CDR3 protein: CSARWEGTQYF

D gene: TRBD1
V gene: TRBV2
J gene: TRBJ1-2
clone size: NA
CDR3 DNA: TGTGCCAGCAGCCGGGACAGGGGGGGCGGCTACACCTTC
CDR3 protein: CASSRDRGGGYTF

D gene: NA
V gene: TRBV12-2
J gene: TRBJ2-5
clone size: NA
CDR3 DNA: TGTGCAAGTCGCTCGATAGCGGGGTGGGCCTTGCCCAAAGCGGGAGGGACGTACCAAGAGACCCAGTACTTC
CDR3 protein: CASRSIAGWALPKAGGTYQETQYF